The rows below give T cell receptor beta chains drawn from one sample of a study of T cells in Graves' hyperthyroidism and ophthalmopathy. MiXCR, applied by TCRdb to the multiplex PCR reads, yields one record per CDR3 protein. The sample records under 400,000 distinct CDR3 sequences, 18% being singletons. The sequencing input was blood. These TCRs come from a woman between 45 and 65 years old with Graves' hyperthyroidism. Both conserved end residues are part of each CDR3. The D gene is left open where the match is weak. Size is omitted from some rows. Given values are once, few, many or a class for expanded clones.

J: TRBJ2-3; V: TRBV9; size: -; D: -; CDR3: CASSADGDSTDTQYF; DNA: TGTGCCAGCAGCGCCGACGGAGACAGCACAGATACGCAGTATTTT
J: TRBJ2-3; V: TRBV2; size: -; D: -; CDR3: CASSYTAPDTQYF; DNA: TGTGCCAGCAGTTACACGGCCCCAGATACGCAGTATTTT
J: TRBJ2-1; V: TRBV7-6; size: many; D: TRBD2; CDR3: CASSLSAGEGNEQFF; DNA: TGTGCCAGCAGCTTATCAGCGGGAGAGGGCAATGAGCAGTTCTTC
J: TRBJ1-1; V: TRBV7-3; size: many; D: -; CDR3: CASSPSLGREAFF; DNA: TGTGCCAGCAGCCCGTCATTGGGTAGGGAAGCTTTCTTT
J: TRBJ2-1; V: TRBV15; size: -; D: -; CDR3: CATSSANGPEQFF; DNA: TGTGCCACCAGCAGCGCAAATGGGCCTGAGCAGTTCTTC
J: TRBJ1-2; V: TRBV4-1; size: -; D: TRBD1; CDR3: CASSPGQGPFYGYTF; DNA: TGCGCCAGCAGCCCGGGACAGGGGCCATTCTATGGCTACACCTTC
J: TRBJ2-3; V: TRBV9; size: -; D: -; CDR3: CASSEEGTGADTQYF; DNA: TGTGCCAGCAGTGAAGAGGGAACAGGCGCAGATACGCAGTATTTT
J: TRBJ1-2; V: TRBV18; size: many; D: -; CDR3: CASSPERTGYRGYTF; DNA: TGTGCCAGCTCACCGGAAAGAACAGGGTATCGGGGCTACACCTTC
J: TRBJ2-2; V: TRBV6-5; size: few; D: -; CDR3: CASSYVRGGPGELFF; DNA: TGTGCCAGCAGTTACGTGCGTGGGGGCCCCGGGGAGCTGTTTTTT
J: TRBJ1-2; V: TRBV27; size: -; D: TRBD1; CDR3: CASSLSSPGGAFTYGYTF; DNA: TGTGCCAGCAGTTTATCCTCCCCAGGGGGCGCCTTTACCTATGGCTACACCTTC
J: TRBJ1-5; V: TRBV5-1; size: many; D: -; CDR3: CASSFRQADQPQHF; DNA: TGCGCCAGCAGCTTTAGACAGGCGGATCAGCCCCAGCATTTT
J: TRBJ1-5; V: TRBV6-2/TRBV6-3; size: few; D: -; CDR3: CASSSDRYQPQHF; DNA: TGTGCCAGCAGTTCCGACAGGTATCAGCCCCAGCATTTT
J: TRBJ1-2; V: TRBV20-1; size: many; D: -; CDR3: CSAAAQSGYTF; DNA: TGCAGTGCTGCAGCACAGAGTGGCTACACCTTC
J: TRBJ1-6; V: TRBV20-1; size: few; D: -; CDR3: CSAKQETINSPLHF; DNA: TGCAGTGCAAAACAGGAGACGATCAATTCACCCCTCCACTTT
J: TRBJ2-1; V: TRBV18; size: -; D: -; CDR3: CASSPSEGNEQFF; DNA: TGTGCCAGCTCACCAAGTGAGGGCAATGAGCAGTTCTTC
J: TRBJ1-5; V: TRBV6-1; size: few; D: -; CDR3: CASSQGLKPQHF; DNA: TGTGCCAGCTCCCAAGGCTTGAAACCCCAGCATTTT
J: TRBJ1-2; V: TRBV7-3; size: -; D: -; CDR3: CASSRPGAEGYTF; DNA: TGTGCCAGCAGTAGGCCAGGGGCGGAAGGCTACACCTTC
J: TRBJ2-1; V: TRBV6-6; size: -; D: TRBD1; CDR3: CASSYSGTGPNEQFF; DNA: TGTGCCAGCAGTTACTCGGGGACAGGGCCCAATGAGCAGTTCTTC
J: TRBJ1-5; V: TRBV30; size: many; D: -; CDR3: CAWSLDSNQPQHF; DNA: TGTGCCTGGAGTCTTGATTCCAATCAGCCCCAGCATTTT
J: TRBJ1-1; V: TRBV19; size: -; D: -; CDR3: CASSPGTQRTEAFF; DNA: TGTGCCAGTAGTCCGGGAACCCAGAGGACTGAAGCTTTCTTT
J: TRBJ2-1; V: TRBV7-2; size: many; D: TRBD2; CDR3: CASSKGGLAGGLEQFF; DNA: TGTGCCAGCAGCAAAGGCGGACTAGCGGGGGGCCTAGAGCAGTTCTTC
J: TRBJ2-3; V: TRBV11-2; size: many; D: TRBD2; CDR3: CASSLVATSGADTQYF; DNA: TGTGCCAGCAGCTTAGTCGCGACTAGCGGGGCCGATACGCAGTATTTT
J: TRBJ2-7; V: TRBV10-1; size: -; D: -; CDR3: CASSDGQMPYEQYF; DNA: TGCGCCAGCAGTGACGGGCAGATGCCCTACGAGCAGTACTTC
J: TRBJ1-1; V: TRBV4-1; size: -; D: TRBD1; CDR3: CASSQAGQGATEAFF; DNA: TGCGCCAGCAGCCAGGCGGGACAGGGGGCAACTGAAGCTTTCTTT
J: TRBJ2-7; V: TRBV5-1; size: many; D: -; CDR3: CASSPSGPFYEQYF; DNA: TGCGCCAGCAGCCCGTCGGGACCGTTCTACGAGCAGTACTTC
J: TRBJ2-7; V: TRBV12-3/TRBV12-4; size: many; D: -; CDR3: CASSTGLRLQYF; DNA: TGTGCCAGCAGCACAGGGTTGAGGTTGCAGTACTTC
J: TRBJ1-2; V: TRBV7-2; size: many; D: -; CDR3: CASSHTGRNYGYTF; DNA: TGTGCCAGCAGCCACACAGGCCGAAACTATGGCTACACCTTC
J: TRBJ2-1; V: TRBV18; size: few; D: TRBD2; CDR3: CASSPIASGGTNEQFF; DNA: TGTGCCAGCTCACCAATAGCTAGCGGGGGTACCAATGAGCAGTTCTTC
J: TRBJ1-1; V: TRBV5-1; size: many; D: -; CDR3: CASSLGRGIAEAFF; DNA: TGCGCCAGCAGCTTGGGGCGAGGCATCGCTGAAGCTTTCTTT
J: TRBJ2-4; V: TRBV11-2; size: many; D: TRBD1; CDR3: CASSLLTGGKNIQYF; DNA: TGTGCCAGCAGCCTATTGACAGGGGGCAAAAACATTCAGTACTTC
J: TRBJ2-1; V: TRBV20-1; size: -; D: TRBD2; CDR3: CSARTSPGGGSYNEQFF; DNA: TGCAGTGCTAGAACCTCGCCGGGGGGAGGGTCCTACAATGAGCAGTTCTTC
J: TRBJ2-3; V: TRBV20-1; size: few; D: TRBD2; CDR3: CSARLLAGDRDTQYF; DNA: TGCAGTGCTAGATTACTAGCGGGGGACCGGGATACGCAGTATTTT
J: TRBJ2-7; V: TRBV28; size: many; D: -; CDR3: CASSLIHYEQYF; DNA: TGTGCCAGCAGTTTAATACACTACGAGCAGTACTTC
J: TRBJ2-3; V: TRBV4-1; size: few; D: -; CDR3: CASSQDGGQSTDTQYF; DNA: TGCGCCAGCAGCCAAGATGGGGGGCAGAGCACAGATACGCAGTATTTT
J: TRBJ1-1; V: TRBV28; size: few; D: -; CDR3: CASSFPTGPRGEAFF; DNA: TGTGCCAGCAGTTTCCCGACAGGCCCCAGGGGTGAAGCTTTCTTT
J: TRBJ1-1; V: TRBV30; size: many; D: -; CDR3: CAWSVGGSGRLAFF; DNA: TGTGCCTGGAGTGTGGGGGGGTCGGGACGTTTGGCTTTCTTT